The 6 T cell receptor beta chains below were found in one sample sequenced in a study of ipilimumab plus nivolumab after autologous stem cell transplantation. Repertoires were generated with immunoSEQ multiplex PCR, while TCRdb's copy carries only in-frame clones and drops some. The data contain around 12,000 clones, 55% to 85% of them singletons. The sample here was PBMCs, taken in a trial of ipilimumab plus nivolumab as post-transplant consolidation. Receptors were obtained from a male donor with diffuse large B-cell lymphoma.

The V and J genes are TRBV5-1 and TRBJ2-1; TRBD2 agrees at 7 bases. Unmatched junction bases numbered 6, after V lost 3 bases and J lost 0 bases. Germline values: CDR1 SGHRS, CDR2 YFSETQ. The length of the CDR3 is 16 residues. The chain's CDR3 is CASSSGTTPSYNEQFF. CDR3 in DNA: TGCGCCAGCAGCTCCGGGACTACCCCCTCCTACAATGAGCAGTTCTTC.

The rearrangement links TRBV2 to TRBJ2-7; 7 positions match TRBD2. The CDR3 consists of 16 residues. J gave up 0 bases and V 7 bases, and 12 bases lay outside the gene matches. CDR1 and CDR2 (germline): SNHLY, FYNNEI. The CDR3 DNA sequence: TGTGCCAGCACCCTTCTAGCGGTTACAAGCTCCTACGAGCAGTACTTC. Its translation is CASTLLAVTSSYEQYF.

This clone is labeled as medium-sized (0.01 to 0.1%). V and J are TRBV9 and TRBJ1-1, with 7 bases lining up with TRBD1. The germline CDR1 and CDR2 sequences are SGDLS and YYNGEE. V shed 4 bases, J shed 4 bases, and the junction held 10 bases outside the gene matches. The CDR3 loop spans 15 amino acids. CDR3 sequence: CASSPYMTGSTEAFF. The CDR3 region has the DNA TGTGCCAGCAGCCCTTATATGACAGGGTCCACTGAAGCTTTCTTT.

The J gene is TRBJ2-5, the V gene TRBV4-1; maybe TRBD1 (5 bases). V lost 0 bases and J 1 base, leaving 12 bases between the germline ends. The CDR3 has 16 amino acids. Germline V CDR1 and CDR2: MGHRA, YSYEKL. This chain's CDR3 is CASSQDGYRTQETQYF. CDR3 DNA sequence: TGCGCCAGCAGCCAAGATGGGTACAGGACCCAAGAGACCCAGTACTTC.

A few counts support this clone. The chain is built from TRBV11-2 and TRBJ1-5; 10 bases align to TRBD1. The CDR3 is made up of 15 amino acids. CDR1 and CDR2 from the germline V gene are SGHAT and FQNNGV. V was clipped by 8 bases and J by 2 bases; unmatched bases: 6. Written as DNA, the CDR3 is TGTGCCAGCGAGGAAGGACAGGGGGGCAATCAGCCCCAGCATTTT. Translation: CASEEGQGGNQPQHF. The whole variable domain, filled in from reference TRBV11-2 and TRBJ1-5, reads EAGVAQSPRYKIIEKRQSVAFWCNPISGHATLYWYQQILGQGPKLLIQFQNNGVVDDSQLPKDRFSAERLKGVDSTLKIQPAKLEDSAVYLCASEEGQGGNQPQHFGDGTRLSIL.

The chain combines TRBV7-9 with TRBJ1-3; D unresolved. The CDR3 sequence is 13 residues long. Germline V gives CDR1 SEHNR, CDR2 FQNEAQ (reference sequence). V was trimmed by 0 bases and J by 2 bases, leaving 2 bases between them. The CDR3 sequence: CASSLAAGNTIYF. Written as DNA, the CDR3 is TGTGCCAGCAGCTTAGCGGCTGGAAACACCATATATTTT.